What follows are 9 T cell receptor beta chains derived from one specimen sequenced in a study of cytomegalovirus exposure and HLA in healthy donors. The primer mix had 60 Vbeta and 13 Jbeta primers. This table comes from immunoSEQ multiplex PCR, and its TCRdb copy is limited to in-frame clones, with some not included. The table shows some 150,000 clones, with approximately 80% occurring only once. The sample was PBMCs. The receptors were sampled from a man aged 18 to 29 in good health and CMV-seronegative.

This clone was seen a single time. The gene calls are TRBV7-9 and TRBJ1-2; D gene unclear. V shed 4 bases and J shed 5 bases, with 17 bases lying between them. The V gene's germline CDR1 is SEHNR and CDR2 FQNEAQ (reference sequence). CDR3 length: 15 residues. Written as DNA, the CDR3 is TGTGCCAGCAGCTCCGGGCGCGGGTTTGGATATGGCTACACCTTC. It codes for CASSSGRGFGYGYTF.

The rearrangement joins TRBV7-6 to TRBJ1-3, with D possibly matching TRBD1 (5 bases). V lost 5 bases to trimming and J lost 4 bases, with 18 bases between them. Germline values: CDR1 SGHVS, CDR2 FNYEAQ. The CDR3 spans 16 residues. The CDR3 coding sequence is TGTGCCAGCAGCCTTGACCCGACAGAGCTAGGAAACACCATATATTTT. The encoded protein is CASSLDPTELGNTIYF.

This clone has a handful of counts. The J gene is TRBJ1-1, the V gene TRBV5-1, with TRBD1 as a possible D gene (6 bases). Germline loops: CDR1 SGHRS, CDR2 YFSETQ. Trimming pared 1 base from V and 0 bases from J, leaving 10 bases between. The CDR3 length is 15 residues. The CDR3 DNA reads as TGCGCCAGCAGCTTGTCAGGGGCCATGAACACTGAAGCTTTCTTT. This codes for CASSLSGAMNTEAFF.

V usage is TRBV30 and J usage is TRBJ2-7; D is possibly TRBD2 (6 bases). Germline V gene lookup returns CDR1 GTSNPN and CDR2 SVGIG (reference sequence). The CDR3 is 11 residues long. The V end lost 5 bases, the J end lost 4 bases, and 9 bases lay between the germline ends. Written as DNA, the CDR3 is TGTGCCTGGGCGGGACCTTACGAGCAGTACTTC. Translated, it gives CAWAGPYEQYF. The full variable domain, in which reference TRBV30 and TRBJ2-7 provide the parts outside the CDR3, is SQTIHQWPATLVQPVGSPLSLECTVEGTSNPNLYWYRQAAGRGLQLLFYSVGIGQISSEVPQNLSASRPQDRQFILSSKKLLLSDSGFYLCAWAGPYEQYFGPGTRLTVT.

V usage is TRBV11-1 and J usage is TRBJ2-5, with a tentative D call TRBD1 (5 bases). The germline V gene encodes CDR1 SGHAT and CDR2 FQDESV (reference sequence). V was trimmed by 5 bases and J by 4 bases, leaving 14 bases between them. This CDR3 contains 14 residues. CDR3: CASSLTDQLETQYF. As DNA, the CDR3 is TGTGCCAGCAGCCTGACAGACCAACTAGAGACCCAGTACTTC.

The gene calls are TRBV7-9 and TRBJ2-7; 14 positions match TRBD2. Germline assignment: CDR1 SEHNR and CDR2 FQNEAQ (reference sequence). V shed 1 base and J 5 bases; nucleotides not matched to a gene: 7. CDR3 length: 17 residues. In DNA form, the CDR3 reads TGTGCCAGCAGCTTAGGGGGACTAGCGGGGGATCTTAACGAGCAGTACTTC. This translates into CASSLGGLAGDLNEQYF.

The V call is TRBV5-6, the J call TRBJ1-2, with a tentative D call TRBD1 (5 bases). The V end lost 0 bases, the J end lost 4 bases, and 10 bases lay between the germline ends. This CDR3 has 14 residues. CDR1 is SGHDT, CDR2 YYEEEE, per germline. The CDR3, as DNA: TGTGCCAGCAGCTTGGGCTCCGACAGCTATGGCTACACCTTC. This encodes CASSLGSDSYGYTF.

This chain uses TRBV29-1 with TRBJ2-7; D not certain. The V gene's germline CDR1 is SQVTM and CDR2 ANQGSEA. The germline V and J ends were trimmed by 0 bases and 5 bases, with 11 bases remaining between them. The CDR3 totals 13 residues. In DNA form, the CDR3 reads TGCAGCGTTGAAGATTGGCTCAGTGACGAGCAGTACTTC. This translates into CSVEDWLSDEQYF.

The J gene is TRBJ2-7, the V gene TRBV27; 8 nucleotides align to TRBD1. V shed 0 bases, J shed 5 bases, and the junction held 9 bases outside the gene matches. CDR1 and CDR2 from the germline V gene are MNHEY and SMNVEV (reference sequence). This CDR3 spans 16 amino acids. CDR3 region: CASSLSLRGQRDEQYF. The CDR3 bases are TGTGCCAGCAGTTTATCGCTCAGGGGGCAAAGGGACGAGCAGTACTTC.